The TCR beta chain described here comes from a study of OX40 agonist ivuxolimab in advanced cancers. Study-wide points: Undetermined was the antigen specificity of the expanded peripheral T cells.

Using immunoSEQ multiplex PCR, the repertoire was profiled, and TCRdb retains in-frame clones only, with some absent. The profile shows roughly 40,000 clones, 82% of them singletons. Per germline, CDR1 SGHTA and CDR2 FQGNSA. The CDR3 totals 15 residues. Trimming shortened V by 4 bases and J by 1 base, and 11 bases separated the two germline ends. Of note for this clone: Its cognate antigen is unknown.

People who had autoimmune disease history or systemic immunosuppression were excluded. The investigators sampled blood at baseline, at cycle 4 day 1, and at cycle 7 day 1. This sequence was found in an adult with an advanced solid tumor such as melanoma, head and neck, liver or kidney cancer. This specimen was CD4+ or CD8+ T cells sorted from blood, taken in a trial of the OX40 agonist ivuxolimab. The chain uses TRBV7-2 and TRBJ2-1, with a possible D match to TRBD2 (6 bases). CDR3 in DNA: TGTGCCAGCAGCTCGACCCGGGGGTCCTACAATGAGCAGTTCTTC. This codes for CASSSTRGSYNEQFF.